This T cell receptor (beta chain) was sequenced in a study of T-cell memory formation after mild COVID-19. Study-wide points: CD4+ contracting clones were found mainly in CM and EM, and CD8+ ones in EMRA. A subset of responding clones appeared in pre-infection memory, suggesting cross-reactive memory joined. Clones that contracted from day 15 to 85 had balanced CD4/CD8; later expanders were CD4+ biased.

The CDR3 is 14 residues long. V lost 1 base and J lost 5, with 11 bases in between. This clonotype has just a few counts. Its antigen is unidentified. Each CDR3 protein is one row after TCRdb ran MiXCR on the 5' RACE reads. This sample yields about 210,000 distinct CDR3 sequences, of which roughly a tenth are seen a single time; 3% to 3.5% belongs to the top ten. Sequencing was carried out using PBMCs or a T cell subset sorted from them (not recorded which). This TCR came from a young man who had mild COVID-19 (a few samples of this study predate the infection). Cell type and time point are not known. The chain recombines TRBV12-3 or TRBV12-4 with TRBJ1-1, with D hard to call. CDR3 DNA sequence: TGTGCCAGCAGTTTAGAAGGGATTGGGACTGAAGCTTTCTTT. Amino acids: CASSLEGIGTEAFF.